The T cell receptor (beta chain) under discussion was sequenced for a study of shared clonotypes between healthy human individuals. The study, taken as a whole, reports: Sequencing depth was a factor that was expected to affect clonotype sharing among donors. In general, naive subsets displayed greater estimated richness than memory subsets did.

Germline loops: CDR1 LNHNV, CDR2 YYDKDF (reference sequence). CDR3 length: 15 residues. V was pared by 2 bases and J by 5 bases, with 16 bases between. As regards this clone: Its antigen remains unidentified.

TCRdb's copy holds only in-frame clones and misses some; the assay was immunoSEQ multiplex PCR. Of approximately 2.5 million clones listed, 93% are singletons. This chain connects TRBV15 to TRBJ2-7, with D possibly matching TRBD2 (6 bases). This receptor was taken from a man between 18 and 35 years old in good health. Some clones in this sample may be carry-over from other donors' samples. What was sequenced was naive CD4+ T cells from PBMCs. The subset denotes: CD45RA+ positively selected. The CDR3 sequence: CATSRRWPPGDEQYF. CDR3 sequence (DNA): TGTGCCACCAGCAGACGTTGGCCCCCGGGGGACGAGCAGTACTTC.